Sequencing of this TCR beta chain was carried out in a study of response to subunit inactivated influenza vaccine. This CDR3 is built from 13 residues. Per germline, CDR1 SGHTA and CDR2 FQGNSA. V was cut by 6 bases and J by 7 bases, with 15 bases left in between. This clonotype has ten or more counts. Via MiXCR, TCRdb re-called the RT-PCR reads, giving one row per CDR3 protein. The sample has around 600,000 distinct CDR3 sequences; roughly 10% are singletons. These data were also reused for a study on T cells expressing NK-cell markers. That paper states: 5'RACE template switching built TCR beta cDNA with unique molecular identifiers.

The chain carries TRBV7-2 and TRBJ1-2; D call uncertain. The source is a man aged 45-65 years who received an inactivated influenza vaccine. This material consisted of PBMCs from blood, taken on the day of vaccination. The CDR3 DNA is TGTGCCAGCAGTACTCGAGGCGTTGGTGGCTACACCTTC. Its translation: CASSTRGVGGYTF.